The rows below give T cell receptor beta chains drawn from one sample of a study of blood T cell repertoires in COVID-19. Measured with immunoSEQ multiplex PCR; TCRdb has only the in-frame clones, and not every one. Of approximately 170,000 clones in the sample, roughly nine tenths are singletons; the top ten hold about 3.9%. The material sequenced was peripheral blood. The receptors stem from a woman between 65 and 79 years old with acute or convalescent COVID-19. Each CDR3 is given with its conserved first and last residue. The D gene is left open where the match is weak. Not all rows give a size; the values are once, few, many and, for expanded clones, a class.

d_gene	v_gene	abundance	j_gene	CDR3aa	CDR3nt
TRBD1	TRBV5-1	-	TRBJ1-2	CAKNSGQDRAPNGYTF	TGCGCCAAAAACTCCGGACAGGACCGTGCCCCCAATGGCTACACCTTC
TRBD2	TRBV11-2	-	TRBJ2-5	CASSLVGTSGQETQYF	TGTGCCAGCAGCTTAGTAGGGACTAGCGGACAAGAGACCCAGTACTTC
-	TRBV29-1	-	TRBJ2-3	CSVGQTDTQYF	TGCAGCGTTGGGCAGACAGATACGCAGTATTTT
TRBD1	TRBV7-2	-	TRBJ2-7	CASSSSRDRGKQYF	TGTGCCAGCAGCTCGTCCCGGGACAGGGGCAAGCAGTACTTC
-	TRBV5-4	few	TRBJ1-2	CASSLDIAAYGYTF	TGTGCCAGCAGCTTGGACATAGCGGCATATGGCTACACCTTC
-	TRBV6-5	-	TRBJ1-1	CASSYSVRENTEAFF	TGTGCCAGCAGTTACTCGGTGAGGGAGAACACTGAAGCTTTCTTT
-	TRBV6-2/TRBV6-3	-	TRBJ2-2	CASSYGAGANTGELFF	TGTGCCAGCAGTTATGGGGCAGGAGCGAACACCGGGGAGCTGTTTTTT
-	TRBV11-1	-	TRBJ1-2	CASSSDRPYGYTF	TGTGCCAGCAGCTCCGACAGACCGTATGGCTACACCTTC
-	TRBV4-2	-	TRBJ1-5	CASSQALNQPQHF	TGTGCCAGCAGCCAAGCCCTAAATCAGCCCCAGCATTTT
-	TRBV2	-	TRBJ1-3	CASKGAGNTIYF	TGTGCCAGCAAAGGGGCTGGAAACACCATATATTTT